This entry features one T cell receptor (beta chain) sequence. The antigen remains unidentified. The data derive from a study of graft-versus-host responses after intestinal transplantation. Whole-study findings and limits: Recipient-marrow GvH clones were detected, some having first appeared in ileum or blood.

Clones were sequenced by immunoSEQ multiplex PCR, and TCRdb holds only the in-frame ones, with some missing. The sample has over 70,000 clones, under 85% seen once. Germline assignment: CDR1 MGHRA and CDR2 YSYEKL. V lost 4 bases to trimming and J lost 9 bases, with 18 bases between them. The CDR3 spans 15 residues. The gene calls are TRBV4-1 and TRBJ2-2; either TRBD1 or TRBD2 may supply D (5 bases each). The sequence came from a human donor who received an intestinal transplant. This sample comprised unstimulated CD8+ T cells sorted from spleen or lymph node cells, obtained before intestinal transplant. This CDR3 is CASSPGPGKKRELFF. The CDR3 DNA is TGCGCCAGCAGCCCGGGACCGGGGAAAAAGAGGGAGCTGTTTTTT.